The 8 T cell receptor beta chains below come from one sample, sequenced in a study of blood T cell repertoires in COVID-19. Some clones are missing from TCRdb's copy, which holds only in-frame ones; the method was immunoSEQ multiplex PCR. The profile shows under 300,000 clones, roughly 90% of them singletons. The sequencing input was peripheral blood. The origin of the receptors is a woman under 40 with acute or convalescent COVID-19.

This chain links TRBV7-2 with TRBJ1-2; no definite D call. The germline CDR1 and CDR2 sequences are SGHTA and FQGNSA. The V end lost 2 bases, the J end lost 3 bases, and 10 bases lay between the germline ends. This CDR3 comprises 14 residues. CDR3 nucleotide sequence: TGTGCCAGCAGCTTATCTGTTTCGGACTATGGCTACACCTTC. Translated, it gives CASSLSVSDYGYTF.

The rearrangement joins TRBV6-2 or TRBV6-3 to TRBJ2-3; 7 bases line up with TRBD2. Germline CDR1 is MNHEY and CDR2 is SVGEGT. This CDR3 is 19 amino acids long. V lost 2 bases and J lost 4; bases outside the gene matches: 18. The CDR3 DNA reads as TGTGCCAGCAGTTACAACCTCATGGTTGAGGGAGGGAGGCCAGATACGCAGTATTTT. Residues: CASSYNLMVEGGRPDTQYF.

Here the CDR3 DNA reads TGTGCCTGGAGTGGGACTAGCACAGATACGCAGTATTTT. Protein product: CAWSGTSTDTQYF. V usage is TRBV30 and J usage is TRBJ2-3; TRBD2 might be the D (5 bases). V was clipped by 1 base and J by 0 bases, with 5 bases between them. Germline CDR1 GTSNPN, CDR2 SVGIG (reference sequence). The CDR3 length is 13 residues. Full variable domain (remainder filled in from reference TRBV30 and TRBJ2-3): SQTIHQWPATLVQPVGSPLSLECTVEGTSNPNLYWYRQAAGRGLQLLFYSVGIGQISSEVPQNLSASRPQDRQFILSSKKLLLSDSGFYLCAWSGTSTDTQYFGPGTRLTVL.

The CDR3 DNA sequence: TGCGCCAGCAGCCAAGATGGCAGGGGGGAGCTGTTTTTT. This encodes CASSQDGRGELFF. The gene calls are TRBV4-3 and TRBJ2-2; no reliable D call. Trimming pared 0 bases from V and 8 bases from J, leaving 7 bases between. CDR3 length equals 13 residues. Germline-derived CDR1 and CDR2 are LGHNA and YSLEER.

The chain has TRBV6-6 and TRBJ1-6, with D maybe TRBD1 (5 bases). The CDR3 loop spans 16 amino acids. CDR1 and CDR2 (germline): MNHNY, SVGAGI (reference sequence). V lost 4 bases and J 8 bases, leaving 18 bases between the germline ends. CDR3 residues: CASSFPSGKGDSPLHF. DNA of the CDR3: TGTGCCAGCAGTTTTCCTTCAGGGAAAGGGGATTCACCCCTCCACTTT.

This clone was observed a few times. This chain connects TRBV20-1 to TRBJ2-7, with 7 bases that match TRBD2. Looked up from germline, CDR1 is DFQATT and CDR2 is SNEGSKA (reference sequence). Trimming removed 3 bases from V and 2 bases from J; junction bases left unmatched: 7. The CDR3 consists of 14 residues. The CDR3 loop reads CSASVWDYAYEQYF. DNA for the CDR3: TGCAGTGCTAGTGTCTGGGACTACGCCTACGAGCAGTACTTC.

The rearrangement joins TRBV18 to TRBJ2-7; the match to TRBD1 covers 9 bases. This CDR3 has 14 residues. Per the germline V gene, CDR1 is KGHSH and CDR2 is LQKENI. V shed 5 bases, J shed 2 bases, and the junction held 4 bases outside the gene matches. As DNA, the CDR3 is TGTGCCAGCTCATCGGGACAGGGAGCCTACGAGCAGTACTTC. Its translation: CASSSGQGAYEQYF.

The chain uses TRBV6-2 or TRBV6-3 and TRBJ1-1; weak D call: TRBD1 (6 bases). Germline V gene data show CDR1 as MNHEY and CDR2 as SVGEGT. The CDR3 length is 13 residues. V lost 2 bases to trimming and J lost 7 bases, with 11 bases between them. CDR3 loop: CASSYGAQGEAFF. CDR3 sequence (DNA): TGTGCCAGCAGTTACGGAGCACAGGGTGAAGCTTTCTTT.